The following is a T cell receptor beta chain sequence with its context. The same CDR3 arises from other DNA sequences in this sample as well. The data were taken from a study of ipilimumab plus nivolumab after autologous stem cell transplantation. The repertoire was sequenced with immunoSEQ multiplex PCR; TCRdb's copy has only in-frame clones and lacks some. In the table there are over 8,000 clones, under 85% of which are singletons. From germline, CDR1 is KGHSH and CDR2 LQKENI. The length of the CDR3 is 13 residues. Deletions cut 3 bases from V and 3 bases from J, with 8 bases between. The chain is built from TRBV18 and TRBJ2-5, with a possible D match to TRBD1 (5 bases). Sample: PBMCs, taken in a trial of ipilimumab plus nivolumab as post-transplant consolidation. This TCR came from a male donor with diffuse large B-cell lymphoma. The CDR3, as DNA: TGTGCCAGCTCACCCGCAGGGAAAGAGACCCAGTACTTC. This codes for CASSPAGKETQYF.